A selection of T cell receptor beta chains follows, all from one sample in a study of blood T cell repertoires in COVID-19. Only in-frame clones appear in the TCRdb table, and some are missing; sequencing was by immunoSEQ multiplex PCR. The sample holds approximately 90,000 clones, about 89% seen once. Material for sequencing was peripheral blood. These receptors all stem from a human donor with acute or convalescent COVID-19. The donor label of this sample is uncertain. Both conserved end residues are part of each CDR3. Each record gives: clone size, J gene, D gene, V gene, CDR3 DNA, CDR3 protein. A D gene is named only where the DNA matches it firmly. A row's size may be missing; if present it is once, few, many or a size class.

>-|TRBJ2-6|-|TRBV6-1
TGTGCCAGCAGTGAAAGAATACAGGCCCTTGGGGCCAACGTCCTGACTTTC
CASSERIQALGANVLTF
>-|TRBJ2-5|-|TRBV7-9
TGTGCCAGCAGCCCCGAGGGTCTAGAGACCCAGTACTTC
CASSPEGLETQYF
>-|TRBJ2-7|TRBD1|TRBV3-1/TRBV3-2
TGTGCCAGCAGCCAAGCGGGACAGGGCCTCTACGAGCAGTACTTC
CASSQAGQGLYEQYF
>-|TRBJ2-3|TRBD2|TRBV7-2
TGTGCCAGCAGCTTATTTATTTTGAGGGGAGGGGCAGATACGCAGTATTTT
CASSLFILRGGADTQYF
>-|TRBJ2-3|-|TRBV9
TGTGCCAGCAGCGTAGGAAACACAGGACCTCGGAGCACAGATACGCAGTATTTT
CASSVGNTGPRSTDTQYF
>-|TRBJ1-1|TRBD1|TRBV5-1
TGCGCCAGCAGCTTGCAGGGGGCGAGGAACACTGAAGCTTTCTTT
CASSLQGARNTEAFF
>once|TRBJ1-2|TRBD1|TRBV4-3
TGCGCCAGCAGCCAAGTTCCAGGGGGTCTCTACTATTATGGCTACACCTTC
CASSQVPGGLYYYGYTF
>-|TRBJ1-2|TRBD1|TRBV24-1
TGTGCCACCAGTGAATCTAAGAAGGGACAGGGGGCGTACACCTTC
CATSESKKGQGAYTF
>-|TRBJ2-2|-|TRBV18
TGTGCCAGCTCACCAATAGGCGGGGTCGCCTCGAACACCGGGGAGCTGTTTTTT
CASSPIGGVASNTGELFF
>-|TRBJ2-7|TRBD1|TRBV9
TGTGCCAGCAGCACCTCCGGGACAGGGGGCCACGAGCAGTACTTC
CASSTSGTGGHEQYF
>-|TRBJ2-3|-|TRBV6-4
TGTGCCAGCAGGGGACATAGCACAGATACGCAGTATTTT
CASRGHSTDTQYF
>-|TRBJ1-5|TRBD1|TRBV6-1
TGTGCCAGCAGTGAATCTTTTGGACAGGGTTCGAATCAGCCCCAGCATTTT
CASSESFGQGSNQPQHF
>once|TRBJ2-7|TRBD1|TRBV18
TGTGCCAGCTCACCACTGTCACAGGGGAACGAGCAGTACTTC
CASSPLSQGNEQYF
>-|TRBJ1-1|TRBD1|TRBV11-3
TGTGCCAGCAGCTTAGTTGGGACAGCCATGAACACTGAAGCTTTCTTT
CASSLVGTAMNTEAFF
>-|TRBJ2-5|TRBD2|TRBV9
TGTGCCAGCAGCGTAGAGCCGGTTAGCGGGGCAGCGACCCAGTACTTC
CASSVEPVSGAATQYF
>-|TRBJ1-3|-|TRBV30
TGTGCCTGGAGCCCCTCCCCGACTGACCCTGGAAACACCATATATTTT
CAWSPSPTDPGNTIYF